The 17 T cell receptor beta chains below were found in one sample sequenced in a study of early T cells in non-severe SARS-CoV-2 infection. TCRdb fed the 5' RACE reads into MiXCR, producing one record per CDR3 protein. Among some 77,000 distinct CDR3 sequences listed, around 10% were seen once. This specimen consisted of whole blood, obtained at baseline. The receptor set was obtained from an adult who was a healthcare worker with PCR-confirmed SARS-CoV-2 infection or an uninfected control (not recorded which). The donor label of this sample is uncertain.

This clonotype has at least ten counts. The chain combines TRBV5-5 with TRBJ2-5, with unresolved D. Germline values: CDR1 SGHKS, CDR2 YYEKEE (reference sequence). The CDR3 contains 11 residues. Deletions cut 4 bases from V and 5 bases from J, with 6 bases between. The CDR3 region has the DNA TGTGCCAGCAGCGCCTGGGAGACCCAGTACTTC. This encodes CASSAWETQYF.

This rearrangement joins TRBV9 to TRBJ2-2; D is unresolved. CDR1 and CDR2 from the germline V gene are SGDLS and YYNGEE. V was shortened by 3 bases and J by 6 bases, with 18 bases between the two germline ends. The CDR3 length is 16 residues. This chain's CDR3 is CASSENSVVRSGELFF. The CDR3 DNA reads as TGTGCCAGCAGCGAGAACTCGGTAGTTCGGTCCGGGGAGCTGTTTTTT.

This clonotype was counted at least ten times. V usage is TRBV11-3 and J usage is TRBJ2-7; D remains ambiguous. V lost 5 bases to trimming and J lost 0 bases, with 17 bases between them. There are 16 residues in the CDR3. Germline CDR1 is SGHNT and CDR2 is YENEEA. CDR3 DNA: TGTGCCAGCAGCCCGCGATGGACCCTGAGCTCCTACGAGCAGTACTTC. It yields the protein CASSPRWTLSSYEQYF.

This sequence joins TRBV11-2 and TRBJ1-2, with 8 bases fitting TRBD1. CDR1 is SGHAT, CDR2 FQNNGV, per germline. After removal of 5 bases from V and 13 bases from J, the junction contained 12 bases not matched to a gene. This CDR3 comprises 13 residues. CDR3 amino acids: CASSGILTGGCTF. Here the CDR3 DNA reads TGTGCCAGCAGCGGCATTCTTACAGGGGGATGCACCTTC. Full variable domain (remainder filled in from reference TRBV11-2 and TRBJ1-2): EAGVAQSPRYKIIEKRQSVAFWCNPISGHATLYWYQQILGQGPKLLIQFQNNGVVDDSQLPKDRFSAERLKGVDSTLKIQPAKLEDSAVYLCASSGILTGGCTFGSGTRLTVV.

This chain joins TRBV12-3 or TRBV12-4 and TRBJ1-1, with D tentatively TRBD1 (5 bases). The CDR3 has 13 amino acids. V gave up 2 bases and J gave up 8 bases, with 12 bases separating them. The DNA for the CDR3 is TGTGCCAGCAGTTTATCGCAGGGAGGGGAAGCTTTCTTT. Protein: CASSLSQGGEAFF.

This clonotype was picked up many times. The gene calls are TRBV4-1 and TRBJ1-4; 8 bases agree with TRBD1. The CDR3 totals 12 residues. V lost 4 bases to trimming and J lost 8 bases; unmatched junction nucleotides: 0. Germline-derived CDR1 and CDR2 are MGHRA and YSYEKL. The CDR3: CASSRDREKLFF. In DNA form, the CDR3 reads TGCGCCAGCAGCCGGGACAGGGAAAAACTGTTTTTT.

There are a few counts of this clonotype. J is TRBJ2-5 and V is TRBV5-1, with D possibly TRBD2 on 6 matching bases. Trimming left V 4 bases short and J 3 bases short, with 16 bases between. This CDR3 is 15 amino acids long. Germline V gene data show CDR1 as SGHRS and CDR2 as YFSETQ. CDR3 residues: CASSPAPGTEETQYF. The CDR3 DNA reads TGCGCCAGCAGCCCGGCCCCCGGGACTGAAGAGACCCAGTACTTC.

This clonotype has a handful of counts. The chain has TRBV28 and TRBJ2-7, with unresolved D. The CDR3 loop spans 11 amino acids. Germline lookup yields CDR1 MDHEN and CDR2 SYDVKM. V was cut by 7 bases and J by 6 bases, with 10 bases left in between. The CDR3 DNA is TGTGCCAGCATTTCCGCTACCGAGCAGTACTTC. Translated: CASISATEQYF. Supplemented by reference TRBV28 and TRBJ2-7, the full variable domain reads DVKVTQSSRYLVKRTGEKVFLECVQDMDHENMFWYRQDPGLGLRLIYFSYDVKMKEKGDIPEGYSVSREKKERFSLILESASTNQTSMYLCASISATEQYFGPGTRLTVT.

This sequence joins TRBV7-3 and TRBJ2-1; no clear D. Germline lookup yields CDR1 SGHTA and CDR2 FQGTGA. This CDR3 has 15 amino acids. Trimming removed 2 bases at V and 5 bases at J, with 13 bases between. The CDR3 region has the DNA TGTGCCAGCAGCTTAGGTACGCCAGCAAACAATGAGCAGTTCTTC. This encodes CASSLGTPANNEQFF.

V and J are TRBV14 and TRBJ1-1, with 9 positions matching TRBD1. CDR1 and CDR2 (germline): SGHDN, FVKESK. V gave up 6 bases and J gave up 4 bases; unmatched junction bases: 6. The CDR3 length is 14 residues. CDR3 region: CASRGTGLGTEAFF. The CDR3, as DNA: TGTGCCAGCAGGGGGACAGGGTTGGGCACTGAAGCTTTCTTT.

This clonotype was observed a few times. V and J are TRBV12-3 or TRBV12-4 and TRBJ2-7; TRBD1 matches 8 bases. The junction had 6 bases not matched to a gene; V was cut back by 4 bases and J by 1 base. The CDR3 is 15 amino acids. In DNA, the CDR3 is TGTGCCAGCAGTTCCTCCGGGACAGGATCCTACGAGCAGTACTTC. Amino acids: CASSSSGTGSYEQYF.

This clonotype appeared many times. The chain employs TRBV11-3 and TRBJ2-2; TRBD2 agrees at 14 bases. V lost 8 bases and J lost 4; bases outside the gene matches: 6. The CDR3 has 16 amino acids. Germline V gene sequence: CDR1 SGHNT, CDR2 YENEEA. DNA of the CDR3: TGTGCCAGCCAGGGACTAGCGGGAGATGGCACCGGGGAGCTGTTTTTT. Protein sequence: CASQGLAGDGTGELFF.

In its sample, this clonotype was seen a few times. V gene TRBV6-6 combines with J gene TRBJ2-1, with TRBD2 as a possible D gene (5 bases). The CDR3 runs 12 residues. Trimming left V 7 bases short and J 6 bases short, with 10 bases between. Germline CDR1 is MNHNY and CDR2 is SVGAGI (reference sequence). In nucleotides, the CDR3 is TGTGCCAGCACCGGACTGGTCAATGAGCAGTTCTTC. Its protein product is CASTGLVNEQFF.

This clonotype was detected a few times. The chain has TRBV11-2 and TRBJ2-3; no definite D call. There are 13 residues in the CDR3. Germline lookup yields CDR1 SGHAT and CDR2 FQNNGV. Trimming left V 0 bases short and J 3 bases short, with 4 bases between. The CDR3 spells CASSLEWTDTQYF. The CDR3 DNA sequence: TGTGCCAGCAGCTTAGAGTGGACAGATACGCAGTATTTT.

The chain combines TRBV7-2 with TRBJ2-1, with 9 bases that match TRBD2. Germline V gene sequence: CDR1 SGHTA, CDR2 FQGNSA. J gave up 8 bases and V 6 bases, and 11 bases lay outside the gene matches. The CDR3 has 15 amino acids. The CDR3 coding sequence is TGTGCCAGCAGGGAGAGCGGGGGGACTAGGCATGAGCAGTTCTTC. This translates into CASRESGGTRHEQFF.

J is TRBJ1-1 and V is TRBV24-1; tentatively, D is TRBD1 (5 bases). The V end lost 3 bases, the J end lost 10 bases, and 14 bases lay between the germline ends. CDR1 is KGHDR and CDR2 is SFDVKD in the germline V gene. The CDR3 covers 13 residues. CDR3 nucleotides: TGTGCCACCAGTGATCAGGGTTTCGGCGGAGCTTTCTTT. Its translation is CATSDQGFGGAFF.

The chain has TRBV12-3 or TRBV12-4 and TRBJ2-1; 7 bases are shared with TRBD2. After removal of 7 bases from V and 4 bases from J, the junction contained 31 bases not matched to a gene. This CDR3 contains 22 residues. CDR3 sequence: CASISEDQKDKDRTRLYNEQFF. CDR3 DNA: TGTGCCAGCATCTCAGAGGACCAGAAAGATAAGGATCGGACTAGGTTATACAATGAGCAGTTCTTC.